Below are 5 T cell receptor beta chains sequenced from a single sample in a study of blood T cell repertoires in COVID-19. TCRdb keeps only in-frame clones here, not all; method: immunoSEQ multiplex PCR. The sample carries a few hundred thousand clones, roughly 89% recorded once. What was sequenced was peripheral blood. These receptors were collected from a woman aged 60 to 75 with COVID-19, enrolled during active disease.

This sequence joins TRBV7-9 and TRBJ1-4; D might be TRBD1 (6 bases). V was trimmed by 2 bases and J by 8 bases, leaving 12 bases between them. Germline-derived CDR1 and CDR2 are SEHNR and FQNEAQ (reference sequence). CDR3 length: 14 amino acids. CDR3 residues: CASSLYREHEKLFF. CDR3 nucleotide sequence: TGTGCCAGCAGCTTATACAGGGAGCACGAAAAACTGTTTTTT. Full variable domain (missing parts from reference TRBV7-9 and TRBJ1-4): DTGVSQNPRHKITKRGQNVTFRCDPISEHNRLYWYRQTLGQGPEFLTYFQNEAQLEKSRLLSDRFSAERPKGSFSTLEIQRTEQGDSAMYLCASSLYREHEKLFFGSGTQLSVL.

The DNA for the CDR3 is TGTGCCACCAGGGACAGCTACACAGATACGCAGTATTTT. It encodes CATRDSYTDTQYF. The chain combines TRBV15 with TRBJ2-3; weak D call: TRBD1 (6 bases). Trimming removed 6 bases from V and 2 bases from J, with 9 bases in between. Germline-derived CDR1 and CDR2 are LNHNV and YYDKDF (reference sequence). This CDR3 is 13 amino acids long.

This sequence joins TRBV21-1 and TRBJ1-4; the listed D gene, TRBD1, was not tested against the DNA. TRBV21-1 is a listed pseudogene. The CDR3 runs to 14 residues. The CDR3 DNA follows: TGTGCCAGCAGCAAGGGGACAGGGGATGAAAAACTGTTTTTT. It translates to CASSKGTGDEKLFF.

The J gene is TRBJ2-5, the V gene TRBV5-4, with 9 positions matching TRBD1. Germline V gives CDR1 SGHNT, CDR2 YYREEE (reference sequence). CDR3 size: 16 residues. The V gene end was trimmed by 3 bases and the J gene end by 3 bases; junction bases not matched to a gene: 9. Here the CDR3 DNA reads TGTGCCAGCAGCTCGGGGCCGGACAGGGGTAAAGAGACCCAGTACTTC. Encoded protein: CASSSGPDRGKETQYF.

This clone was observed a handful of times. The J gene is TRBJ1-2, the V gene TRBV29-1; no firm D call. Trimming pared 3 bases from V and 8 bases from J, leaving 19 bases between. Germline CDR1 reads SQVTM; CDR2 reads ANQGSEA. CDR3 length: 14 residues. The CDR3 bases are TGCAGCGTTGAGGCAGATGGAGGCGCGGGGGGCTACACCTTC. Translating gives CSVEADGGAGGYTF.